The 27 T cell receptor beta chains below were found in one sample sequenced in a study of cytomegalovirus exposure and HLA in healthy donors. Measured with immunoSEQ multiplex PCR; TCRdb has only the in-frame clones, and not every one. The repertoire holds some 140,000 clones, with 82% as singletons. What was sequenced was PBMCs. These receptor sequences come from a man aged 25-45 years in good health and CMV-seropositive.

The gene calls are TRBV7-5 and TRBJ2-3; the DNA was not compared with TRBD2, the D call given in the table. TRBV7-5 is classified as a pseudogene. This CDR3 is built from 13 residues. CDR3 nucleotides: TGTGTCAGTACTAGCCAGCGCACAGATACGCAGTATTTT. It codes for CVSTSQRTDTQYF.

This rearrangement joins TRBV5-6 to TRBJ2-1; D is possibly TRBD2 (7 bases). Germline V gene lookup returns CDR1 SGHDT and CDR2 YYEEEE. The CDR3 totals 16 residues. Trimming pared 3 bases from V and 7 bases from J, leaving 20 bases between. The chain's CDR3 is CASSSWGGGSSNEQFF. The CDR3 DNA follows: TGTGCCAGCAGCTCCTGGGGCGGGGGCTCGTCGAATGAGCAGTTCTTC.

The chain's CDR3 is CASTGTRGGGYEQYF. The CDR3, as DNA: TGCGCCAGCACCGGTACCCGGGGCGGGGGCTACGAGCAGTACTTC. The V and J genes are TRBV5-1 and TRBJ2-7, with 7 nucleotides matching TRBD2. The germline gives CDR1 SGHRS, CDR2 YFSETQ. The length of the CDR3 is 15 residues. J lost 3 bases, V lost 6 bases, and 12 bases had no gene match.

The sample holds one count of this clone. The J gene is TRBJ2-5, the V gene TRBV7-9, with TRBD2 identical over 7 bases. Trimming at V came to 5 bases and at J to 7 bases, leaving 10 bases not matched to a gene. The germline gives CDR1 SEHNR, CDR2 FQNEAQ (reference sequence). The CDR3 length is 14 residues. The DNA of the CDR3 is TGTGCCAGCAGCCCTTCGGGACTACCGGGGACCCAGTACTTC. It specifies CASSPSGLPGTQYF.

The chain links TRBV30 to TRBJ1-4, with D uncertain. Germline CDR1 is GTSNPN and CDR2 is SVGIG (reference sequence). The CDR3 is made up of 11 amino acids. V was pared by 3 bases and J by 5 bases, with 4 bases between. The chain's CDR3 is CAWSQNEKLFF. DNA of the CDR3: TGTGCCTGGAGCCAGAATGAAAAACTGTTTTTT.

The chain carries TRBV30 and TRBJ1-1, with D unclear. Germline assignment: CDR1 GTSNPN and CDR2 SVGIG (reference sequence). The CDR3 covers 13 residues. Trimming left V 1 base short and J 1 base short, with 7 bases between. CDR3 sequence: CAWSAQENTEAFF. The CDR3 coding sequence is TGTGCCTGGAGTGCCCAGGAGAACACTGAAGCTTTCTTT.

The DNA for the CDR3 is TGTGCCAGCAGCGTCTGGGGGGCCGGGGAGCTGTTTTTT. Encoded protein: CASSVWGAGELFF. The J gene is TRBJ2-2, the V gene TRBV9, with a tentative D call TRBD2 (6 bases). The germline V gene has CDR1 SGDLS and CDR2 YYNGEE. CDR3 length equals 13 residues. V was pared by 2 bases and J by 6 bases, with 8 bases between. Complete variable domain (other parts from reference TRBV9 and TRBJ2-2): DSGVTQTPKHLITATGQRVTLRCSPRSGDLSVYWYQQSLDQGLQFLIQYYNGEERAKGNILERFSAQQFPDLHSELNLSSLELGDSALYFCASSVWGAGELFFGEGSRLTVL.

The chain is built from TRBV10-3 and TRBJ2-7, with TRBD1 matching over 12 bases. The trim removed 8 bases at V and 5 bases at J, leaving 7 bases unmatched. The germline gives CDR1 ENHRY, CDR2 SYGVKD. The length of the CDR3 is 14 residues. CDR3 region: CAIARDRGPNEQYF. The CDR3 DNA sequence: TGTGCCATCGCCCGGGACAGGGGGCCGAACGAGCAGTACTTC.

This chain links TRBV4-3 with TRBJ2-3; 7 bases fit TRBD2. The V gene end was trimmed by 0 bases and the J gene end by 2 bases; junction bases not matched to a gene: 5. Germline values: CDR1 LGHNA, CDR2 YSLEER. The CDR3 is 16 residues long. This chain's CDR3 is CASSQDGSGITDTQYF. Written as DNA, the CDR3 is TGCGCCAGCAGCCAAGATGGGAGCGGGATCACAGATACGCAGTATTTT.

V and J are TRBV7-2 and TRBJ2-2, with D possibly TRBD2 on 6 matching bases. The CDR3 has 15 residues. Trimming removed 5 bases at V and 1 base at J, with 11 bases between. From germline, CDR1 is SGHTA and CDR2 FQGNSA. Written as DNA, the CDR3 is TGTGCCAGCAGCCCCCGACTAGTGAACACCGGGGAGCTGTTTTTT. This sequence encodes CASSPRLVNTGELFF. Using reference TRBV7-2 and TRBJ2-2 for the parts outside the CDR3, the full variable domain is GAGVSQSPSNKVTEKGKDVELRCDPISGHTALYWYRQSLGQGLEFLIYFQGNSAPDKSGLPSDRFSAERTGGSVSTLTIQRTQQEDSAVYLCASSPRLVNTGELFFGEGSRLTVL.

The chain links TRBV7-2 to TRBJ1-1, with D maybe TRBD1 (5 bases). Deletions cut 5 bases from V and 5 bases from J, with 15 bases between. The CDR3 extends over 14 amino acids. Germline V lookup: CDR1 SGHTA, CDR2 FQGNSA. CDR3 protein: CASSPPRPGTEAFF. CDR3 DNA: TGTGCCAGCAGCCCCCCTCGCCCAGGGACTGAAGCTTTCTTT.

The chain couples TRBV11-2 to TRBJ2-7, with 8 bases aligning to TRBD1. Trimming removed 6 bases from V and 2 bases from J; junction bases left unmatched: 6. The CDR3 consists of 14 residues. CDR1 SGHAT and CDR2 FQNNGV come from the germline V gene. The CDR3 DNA reads as TGTGCCAGCAGTCTAGGACAGGGCCCCTACGAGCAGTACTTC. Its translation: CASSLGQGPYEQYF. The variable domain in full, with the rest retrieved from reference TRBV11-2 and TRBJ2-7, is EAGVAQSPRYKIIEKRQSVAFWCNPISGHATLYWYQQILGQGPKLLIQFQNNGVVDDSQLPKDRFSAERLKGVDSTLKIQPAKLEDSAVYLCASSLGQGPYEQYFGPGTRLTVT.

V and J are TRBV18 and TRBJ2-7, with a possible D match to TRBD2 (6 bases). The CDR3 contains 14 residues. Germline loops: CDR1 KGHSH, CDR2 LQKENI. V was pared by 3 bases and J by 7 bases, with 16 bases between. The CDR3 protein is CASSPTVGGSEQYF. The CDR3, as DNA: TGTGCCAGCTCACCTACAGTGGGGGGTTCGGAGCAGTACTTC.

The chain has TRBV2 and TRBJ2-1, with 9 bases aligning to TRBD2. The CDR3 sequence is 16 residues long. Germline trimming cut 6 bases from V and 4 bases from J; bases unmatched to any gene: 10. Germline loops: CDR1 SNHLY, CDR2 FYNNEI. The CDR3 region is CASRGRTSERYNEQFF. Written as DNA, the CDR3 is TGTGCCAGCAGGGGAAGGACTAGCGAGAGATACAATGAGCAGTTCTTC.

This clone was counted only a few times. The chain couples TRBV6-5 to TRBJ1-4; 8 bases agree with TRBD1. Trimming cost V 5 bases and J 4 bases; bases outside gene matches: 6. Germline V gene data show CDR1 as MNHEY and CDR2 as SVGAGI. The CDR3 extends over 15 amino acids. The DNA of the CDR3 is TGTGCCAGCAGTACCGGACAGGGCCATAATGAAAAACTGTTTTTT. This sequence encodes CASSTGQGHNEKLFF.

The chain uses TRBV11-1 and TRBJ2-7; 12 bases are shared with TRBD1. The V segment lost 3 bases and the J segment 5 bases; nucleotides outside the gene matches: 11. This CDR3 spans 17 amino acids. Germline assignment: CDR1 SGHAT and CDR2 FQDESV (reference sequence). CDR3 nucleotides: TGTGCCAGCAGCTTCGGGACAGGGGGCGCATCTGTCCACGAGCAGTACTTC. Translated: CASSFGTGGASVHEQYF.

The chain links TRBV7-8 to TRBJ1-5, with 9 bases identical to TRBD1. The germline V gene has CDR1 SGHVS and CDR2 FQNEAQ. Trimming took 8 bases from V and 11 from J; bases not matched to a gene: 16. CDR3 length equals 15 residues. The CDR3 region is CASSGTQGAGSSQHF. The CDR3 region has the DNA TGTGCCAGCTCAGGAACACAGGGGGCCGGTTCGTCCCAGCATTTT.

The rearrangement uses TRBV5-8 and TRBJ1-2; no definite D call. Germline CDR1 SGHTS, CDR2 YDEGEE. V was clipped by 4 bases and J by 0 bases, with 13 bases between them. CDR3 length: 15 amino acids. This chain's CDR3 is CASSLIRLANYGYTF. The CDR3 DNA reads as TGTGCCAGCAGCCTCATCAGGTTGGCTAACTATGGCTACACCTTC.

This clone has more than one count but fewer than ten. The J gene is TRBJ2-1, the V gene TRBV7-8, with D perhaps matching TRBD2 (7 bases). Per germline, CDR1 SGHVS and CDR2 FQNEAQ. V dropped 0 bases and J dropped 6 bases, with 27 bases sitting between them. The CDR3 sequence is 20 residues long. The CDR3 DNA reads TGTGCCAGCAGCTTAGCGCGGATAGCCCTTGTCGCGCGGGGGCCCAATGAGCAGTTCTTC. Its protein is CASSLARIALVARGPNEQFF.

This clone has only a few counts. The gene calls are TRBV7-3 and TRBJ1-5; TRBD1 might be the D (5 bases). The CDR3 consists of 13 residues. In germline, CDR1 is SGHTA, CDR2 FQGTGA. Trimming removed 2 bases from V and 7 bases from J, with 9 bases in between. For the CDR3, the DNA is TGTGCCAGCAGCTTAGGCCAGGGACAGCCCCAGCATTTT. It codes for CASSLGQGQPQHF.

The chain uses TRBV4-3 and TRBJ2-7; 9 bases map to TRBD1. This CDR3 contains 15 residues. From germline, CDR1 is LGHNA and CDR2 YSLEER. V was clipped by 3 bases and J by 2 bases; unmatched bases: 5. CDR3 nucleotide sequence: TGCGCCAGCAGCCAGGACAGGGGAGAAACCTACGAGCAGTACTTC. Amino acids: CASSQDRGETYEQYF.

The chain uses TRBV7-2 and TRBJ1-1; D is undetermined. Germline loops: CDR1 SGHTA, CDR2 FQGNSA. CDR3 length equals 12 residues. V gave up 1 base and J gave up 8 bases, with 8 bases separating them. CDR3 bases: TGTGCCAGCAGCTTAGTTGGCAGAGAAGCTTTCTTT. This translates into CASSLVGREAFF.

V gene TRBV6-5 combines with J gene TRBJ1-2, with unresolved D. Trimming pared 3 bases from V and 1 base from J, leaving 9 bases between. The germline CDR1 and CDR2 sequences are MNHEY and SVGAGI. This CDR3 is 14 amino acids long. CDR3 sequence (DNA): TGTGCCAGCAGTTATCGATCGGTTAACTATGGCTACACCTTC. Residues: CASSYRSVNYGYTF.

In this sample, this clone turned up many times. The CDR3 coding sequence is TGTGCCAGCAGTCAGGATCAGACTGAAGCTTTCTTT. Translation gives CASSQDQTEAFF. This chain connects TRBV5-4 to TRBJ1-1; D remains ambiguous. Between the trimmed V and J ends, which lost 5 bases and 5 bases, there was a span of 10 bases. Germline values: CDR1 SGHNT, CDR2 YYREEE (reference sequence). The CDR3 contains 12 residues.

The V and J genes are TRBV4-3 and TRBJ1-5, with D unresolved. V lost 0 bases and J lost 5, with 8 bases in between. The CDR3 loop spans 14 amino acids. From germline, CDR1 is LGHNA and CDR2 YSLEER. CDR3 sequence: CASSQDRSDQPQHF. For the CDR3, the DNA is TGCGCCAGCAGCCAAGACAGGTCCGATCAGCCCCAGCATTTT.

The gene calls are TRBV10-3 and TRBJ2-1; 11 bases align to TRBD2. V shed 6 bases and J 5 bases; nucleotides not matched to a gene: 6. Germline values: CDR1 ENHRY, CDR2 SYGVKD. There are 15 residues in the CDR3. The DNA of the CDR3 is TGTGCCATCAGCGCCGGGACTAGCGGTCACAATGAGCAGTTCTTC. It specifies CAISAGTSGHNEQFF.

This clone was recorded a few times. The chain combines TRBV7-6 with TRBJ1-6, with D maybe TRBD1 (5 bases). V was pared by 5 bases and J by 9 bases, with 17 bases between. There are 15 residues in the CDR3. Germline V gene data show CDR1 as SGHVS and CDR2 as FNYEAQ. This chain's CDR3 is CASSPQDFDGSPLHF. In nucleotides, the CDR3 is TGTGCCAGCAGCCCACAGGATTTCGACGGTTCACCCCTCCACTTT.